This T cell receptor beta chain derives from a study of cytomegalovirus exposure and HLA in healthy donors. The study's findings and limits: Associated with cytomegalovirus, according to the listing, were approximately 160 TCR beta chains.

With V trimmed by 5 bases and J by 1 base, 6 bases remained unmatched. The length of the CDR3 is 15 residues. The germline CDR1 and CDR2 sequences are PRHDT and FYEKMQ (reference sequence). Details on this clone: What it binds is not known.

The PCR was carried out with 60 Vbeta primers and 13 Jbeta primers. The table came from immunoSEQ multiplex PCR; TCRdb's copy has only in-frame clones and leaves some out. The data contain more than 150,000 clones, 76% of them singletons. Sequencing input: PBMCs. This chain links TRBV13 with TRBJ2-5; 8 positions agree with TRBD1. The source is a man younger than 35 in good health and CMV-seronegative. CDR3 bases: TGTGCCAGCAGCACATCGGACAGGGCCCAAGAGACCCAGTACTTC. It yields the protein CASSTSDRAQETQYF.